This T cell receptor beta chain is drawn from a study of blood T cell repertoires in COVID-19. At the level of the study: COVID-19 samples from acute and convalescent phases originated in the United States, Italy and Spain. The analysed material was cDNA or gDNA that came from T cells, B-cell-depleted T cells, or PBMCs.

Authors' processing steps: Estimation of nucleated cell counts relied on the amplification of reference gene primers. Here immunoSEQ multiplex PCR was the method, and the copy in TCRdb shows in-frame clones only, minus some. The V and J calls and clone size come from that table; D and trimming were worked out from the DNA. This sample carries approximately 250,000 clones, 65% to 90% of them seen once, and the ten largest clones take approximately 7%. CDR1 is MNHEY, CDR2 SVGAGI, per germline. Trimming pared 2 bases from V and 2 bases from J, leaving 6 bases between. The CDR3 spans 13 residues. The TCR sequence derives from a woman in her forties or fifties with acute or convalescent COVID-19. The chain combines TRBV6-5 with TRBJ1-2, with a weak D call TRBD1 (5 bases). The specimen was peripheral blood. Here the CDR3 reads CASSYNRNYGYTF. The CDR3 region has the DNA TGTGCCAGCAGTTACAACAGGAACTATGGCTACACCTTC.